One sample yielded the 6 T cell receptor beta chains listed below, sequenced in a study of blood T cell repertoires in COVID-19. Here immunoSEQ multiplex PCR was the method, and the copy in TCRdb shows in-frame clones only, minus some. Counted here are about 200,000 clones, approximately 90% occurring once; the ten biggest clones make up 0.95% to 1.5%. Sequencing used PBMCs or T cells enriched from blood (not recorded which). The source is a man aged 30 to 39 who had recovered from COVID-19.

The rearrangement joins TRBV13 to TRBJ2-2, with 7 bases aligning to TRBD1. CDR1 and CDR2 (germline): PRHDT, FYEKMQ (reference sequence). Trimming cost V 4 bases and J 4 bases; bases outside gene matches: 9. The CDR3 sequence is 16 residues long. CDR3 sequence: CASSSRQGSGTGELFF. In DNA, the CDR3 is TGTGCCAGCAGCTCACGACAGGGAAGTGGCACCGGGGAGCTGTTTTTT.

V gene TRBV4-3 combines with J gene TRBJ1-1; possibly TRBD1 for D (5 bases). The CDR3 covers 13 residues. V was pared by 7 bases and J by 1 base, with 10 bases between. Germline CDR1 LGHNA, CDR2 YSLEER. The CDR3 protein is CASKGHPNTEAFF. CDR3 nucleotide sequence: TGCGCCAGCAAAGGACACCCGAACACTGAAGCTTTCTTT.

CDR3 region: CASSLASGPSSYNEQFF. CDR3 DNA sequence: TGTGCCAGCAGCTTAGCGTCAGGGCCCAGCTCCTACAATGAGCAGTTCTTC. V usage is TRBV7-6 and J usage is TRBJ2-1; perhaps TRBD1 as D (5 bases). Germline V gene data show CDR1 as SGHVS and CDR2 as FNYEAQ. This CDR3 region has 17 residues. Trimming took off 0 bases at V and 0 bases at J, with 12 bases between the two ends.

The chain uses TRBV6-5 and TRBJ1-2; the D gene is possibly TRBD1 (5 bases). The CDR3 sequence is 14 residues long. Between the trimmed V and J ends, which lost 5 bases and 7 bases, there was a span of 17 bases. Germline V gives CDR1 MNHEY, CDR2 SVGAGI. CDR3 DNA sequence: TGTGCCAGCAGTCCCGACGGGGGGTTGCGTGGCTACACCTTC. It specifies CASSPDGGLRGYTF.

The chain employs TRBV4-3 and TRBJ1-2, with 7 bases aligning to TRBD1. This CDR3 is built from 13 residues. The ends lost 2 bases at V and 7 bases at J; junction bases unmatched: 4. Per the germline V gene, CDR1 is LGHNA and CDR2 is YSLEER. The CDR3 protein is CASSQSDRRGYTF. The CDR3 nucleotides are TGCGCCAGCAGCCAATCGGACAGGCGTGGCTACACCTTC.

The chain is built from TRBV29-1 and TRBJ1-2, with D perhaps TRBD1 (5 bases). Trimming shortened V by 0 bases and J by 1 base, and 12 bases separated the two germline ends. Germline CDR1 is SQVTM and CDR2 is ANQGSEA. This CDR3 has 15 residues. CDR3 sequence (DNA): TGCAGCGTTGAAGATCTTGGCAGGGATAACTATGGCTACACCTTC. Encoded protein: CSVEDLGRDNYGYTF.